The next 17 T cell receptor beta chains were all read from a single sample in a study of blood T cells in healthy people across ages. Through a sample-barcoded 5' primer and a J-beta primer mix, a second PCR was run for about 6 to 12 cycles. Using its own MiXCR run on the 5' RACE reads, TCRdb lists one record per CDR3 protein. The sample includes approximately 770,000 distinct CDR3 sequences, roughly 60% of them seen just once. What was sequenced was blood. The receptors come from a man younger than 40 in good health.

This clonotype turned up a few times. The J gene is TRBJ2-3, the V gene TRBV29-1; 9 bases align to TRBD1. Trimming at V came to 4 bases and at J to 3 bases, leaving 11 bases not matched to a gene. This CDR3 spans 16 amino acids. Germline CDR1 is SQVTM and CDR2 is ANQGSEA. CDR3 residues: CSVVLRGTGTTDTQYF. In DNA, the CDR3 is TGCAGCGTTGTCTTAAGGGGGACAGGGACAACAGATACGCAGTATTTT.

The V and J genes are TRBV9 and TRBJ2-1, with a possible D match to TRBD2 (6 bases). V was shortened by 0 bases and J by 9 bases, with 19 bases between the two germline ends. The germline gives CDR1 SGDLS, CDR2 YYNGEE. The CDR3 covers 16 residues. Here the CDR3 DNA reads TGTGCCAGCAGCGTAGATCGCAGCGGTGGGGGGACTGAGCAGTTCTTC. The encoded protein is CASSVDRSGGGTEQFF.

This clonotype was seen a single time. The chain joins TRBV29-1 to TRBJ2-3, with D uncertain. This CDR3 contains 17 residues. Per germline, CDR1 SQVTM and CDR2 ANQGSEA. Trimming removed 0 bases from V and 0 bases from J, with 16 bases in between. The CDR3 DNA follows: TGCAGCGTTGAAGATCCTGGCAGACCTACTAGCACAGATACGCAGTATTTT. It codes for CSVEDPGRPTSTDTQYF.

The V and J genes are TRBV30 and TRBJ2-7; D remains ambiguous. Germline values: CDR1 GTSNPN, CDR2 SVGIG (reference sequence). CDR3 length: 15 residues. The germline V and J ends were trimmed by 1 base and 4 bases, with 17 bases remaining between them. As DNA, the CDR3 is TGTGCCTGGAGTGGGGCCCAACTTGCTCGTTACGAGCAGTACTTC. Translated, it gives CAWSGAQLARYEQYF.

The gene calls are TRBV6-1 and TRBJ1-5; no firm D call. V lost 2 bases, J lost 4 bases, and 9 bases lay in between. The germline gives CDR1 MNHNS, CDR2 SASEGT. The CDR3 contains 14 residues. CDR3: CASSESERNQPQHF. The DNA for the CDR3 is TGTGCCAGCAGTGAATCGGAAAGGAATCAGCCCCAGCATTTT.

This clonotype has only a few counts. V and J are TRBV27 and TRBJ2-3; D is unresolved. Trimming removed 7 bases at V and 0 bases at J, with 11 bases between. Germline CDR1 reads MNHEY; CDR2 reads SMNVEV (reference sequence). This CDR3 has 14 amino acids. The CDR3 is CASMGVRSTDTQYF. CDR3 nucleotide sequence: TGTGCCAGCATGGGTGTGCGGAGCACAGATACGCAGTATTTT.

The gene calls are TRBV7-2 and TRBJ1-2; D remains unclear. The length of the CDR3 is 14 residues. Trimming left V 5 bases short and J 2 bases short, with 12 bases between. CDR1 is SGHTA, CDR2 FQGNSA, per germline. The CDR3, as DNA: TGTGCCAGCAGCAACCTCGGCGAAAACTATGGCTACACCTTC. Its translation is CASSNLGENYGYTF.

This sequence joins TRBV20-1 and TRBJ2-3; 9 bases map to TRBD1. CDR3 size: 15 residues. V lost 4 bases, J lost 4 bases, and 9 bases stayed unmatched. Germline assignment: CDR1 DFQATT and CDR2 SNEGSKA (reference sequence). The CDR3 loop reads CSATLDRGSSDTQYF. CDR3 DNA sequence: TGCAGTGCTACCTTGGACAGGGGCTCTTCAGATACGCAGTATTTT.

This clonotype was recorded a few times. The chain uses TRBV20-1 and TRBJ2-4, with D perhaps assigned TRBD1 or TRBD2 (5 bases each). The J call could be wrong; TRBJ2-5 is a better fit for the DNA end. The CDR3 spans 15 residues. In germline, CDR1 is DFQATT, CDR2 SNEGSKA (reference sequence). CDR3 in amino acids: CSARDPWGFEETQYF. In DNA form, the CDR3 reads TGCAGTGCTAGAGATCCCTGGGGGTTTGAAGAGACCCAGTACTTC.

The chain joins TRBV6-6 to TRBJ2-7; possible D gene TRBD1, 5 bases. Trimming cost V 2 bases and J 1 base, with 15 bases left between them. Germline loops: CDR1 MNHNY, CDR2 SVGAGI (reference sequence). This CDR3 spans 16 amino acids. The CDR3 reads CASSYPTDAVSYEQYF. The CDR3 nucleotides are TGTGCCAGCAGTTACCCGACAGACGCTGTATCCTACGAGCAGTACTTC.

This clonotype turned up a few times. The genes are TRBV4-2 and TRBJ1-2, with 9 nucleotides matching TRBD1. The germline CDR1 and CDR2 sequences are LGHNA and YNFKEQ. Trimming cost V 0 bases and J 1 base; bases outside gene matches: 6. The CDR3 consists of 17 residues. Here the CDR3 DNA reads TGTGCCAGCAGCCAAGATATGGGGACAGGGTATAACTATGGCTACACCTTC. This codes for CASSQDMGTGYNYGYTF.

V is TRBV10-3 and J is TRBJ2-1, with 10 bases that match TRBD1. The germline V gene has CDR1 ENHRY and CDR2 SYGVKD. The V gene end was trimmed by 3 bases and the J gene end by 9 bases; junction bases not matched to a gene: 5. This CDR3 is built from 14 residues. The CDR3 spells CAISDGTGDSEQFF. The DNA of the CDR3 is TGTGCCATCAGTGATGGGACAGGGGATTCTGAGCAGTTCTTC.

This clonotype was seen a handful of times. The J gene is TRBJ2-7, the V gene TRBV4-1, with TRBD1 identical over 7 bases. The length of the CDR3 is 15 residues. J lost 3 bases, V lost 0 bases, and 5 bases had no gene match. Germline values: CDR1 MGHRA, CDR2 YSYEKL. CDR3 protein: CASSQDHRGYYEQYF. The CDR3 DNA reads TGCGCCAGCAGCCAAGATCACAGGGGCTACTACGAGCAGTACTTC.

The V gene is TRBV13, the J gene TRBJ2-7; TRBD1 is a possible D gene (5 bases). Trimming cost V 0 bases and J 7 bases, with 10 bases left between them. The CDR3 extends over 13 amino acids. In germline, CDR1 is PRHDT, CDR2 FYEKMQ (reference sequence). This CDR3 reads CASSLGTSGEQYF. In DNA, the CDR3 is TGTGCCAGCAGCTTAGGGACTTCAGGGGAGCAGTACTTC.

The rearrangement links TRBV9 to TRBJ2-1; 10 nucleotides align to TRBD2. Germline values: CDR1 SGDLS, CDR2 YYNGEE. This CDR3 region has 16 residues. The J segment lost 7 bases and the V segment lost 0 bases, leaving 7 bases of the junction unmatched. In DNA form, the CDR3 reads TGTGCCAGCAGCGTAGTTTTGACAGCGGGAGGGAATGAGCAGTTCTTC. As protein: CASSVVLTAGGNEQFF. The variable domain in full, with the rest retrieved from reference TRBV9 and TRBJ2-1, is DSGVTQTPKHLITATGQRVTLRCSPRSGDLSVYWYQQSLDQGLQFLIQYYNGEERAKGNILERFSAQQFPDLHSELNLSSLELGDSALYFCASSVVLTAGGNEQFFGPGTRLTVL.

This clonotype was seen only a few times. V gene TRBV5-5 combines with J gene TRBJ1-2; TRBD1 agrees at 7 bases. Germline values: CDR1 SGHKS, CDR2 YYEKEE (reference sequence). The CDR3 loop spans 11 amino acids. Germline trimming cut 9 bases from V and 8 bases from J; bases unmatched to any gene: 7. Written as DNA, the CDR3 is TGTGCCACCAGACAGGGTGGAGGCTACACCTTC. Amino acid sequence: CATRQGGGYTF.

The V and J genes are TRBV4-3 and TRBJ2-1, with 15 bases fitting TRBD2. CDR3 length equals 20 residues. CDR1 is LGHNA and CDR2 is YSLEER in the germline V gene. Germline trimming cut 0 bases from V and 7 bases from J; bases unmatched to any gene: 13. The CDR3, as DNA: TGCGCCAGCAGCCAAGATCTTTCGGGACTAGCGGGGGGAGCATTAAATGAGCAGTTCTTC. This gives the protein CASSQDLSGLAGGALNEQFF.